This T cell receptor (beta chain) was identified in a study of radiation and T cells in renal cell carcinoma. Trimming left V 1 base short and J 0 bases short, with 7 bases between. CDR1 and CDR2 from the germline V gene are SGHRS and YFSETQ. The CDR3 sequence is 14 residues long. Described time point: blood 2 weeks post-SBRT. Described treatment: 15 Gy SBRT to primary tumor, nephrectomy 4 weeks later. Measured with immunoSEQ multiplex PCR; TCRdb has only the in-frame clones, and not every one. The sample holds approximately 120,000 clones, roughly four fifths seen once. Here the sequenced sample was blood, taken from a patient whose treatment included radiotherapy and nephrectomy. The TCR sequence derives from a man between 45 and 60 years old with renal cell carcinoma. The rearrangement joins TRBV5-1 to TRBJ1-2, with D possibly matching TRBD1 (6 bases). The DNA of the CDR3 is TGCGCCAGCAGCTTGCAGGGGACTAACTATGGCTACACCTTC. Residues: CASSLQGTNYGYTF.